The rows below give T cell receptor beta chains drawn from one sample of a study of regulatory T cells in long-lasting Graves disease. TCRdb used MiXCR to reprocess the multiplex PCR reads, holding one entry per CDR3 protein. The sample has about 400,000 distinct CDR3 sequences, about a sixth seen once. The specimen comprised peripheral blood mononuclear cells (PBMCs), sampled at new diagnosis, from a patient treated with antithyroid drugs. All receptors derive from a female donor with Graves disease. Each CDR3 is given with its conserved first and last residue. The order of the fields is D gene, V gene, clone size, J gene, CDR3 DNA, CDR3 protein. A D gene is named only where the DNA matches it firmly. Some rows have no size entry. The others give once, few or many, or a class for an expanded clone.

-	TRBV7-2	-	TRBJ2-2	TGTGCCAGCAGCTTGGACAGGGCGGGAGGGCGTCCCACCGGGGAGCTGTTTTTT	CASSLDRAGGRPTGELFF
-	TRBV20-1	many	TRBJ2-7	TGCAGTGCTAGAGATTTGTCGACCCCCCTAGCCGAGCAGTACTTC	CSARDLSTPLAEQYF
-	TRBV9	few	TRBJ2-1	TGTGCCAGCAGCGCCCCCGGGACACTGCGTAGTGAGCAGTTCTTC	CASSAPGTLRSEQFF
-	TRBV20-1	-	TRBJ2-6	TGCAGTGCTCCTCAGACTCTTCCCTCTGGGGCCAACGTCCTGACTTTC	CSAPQTLPSGANVLTF
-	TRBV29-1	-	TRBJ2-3	TGCAGCACACGGACCCGGGCATTAGATACGCAGTATTTT	CSTRTRALDTQYF
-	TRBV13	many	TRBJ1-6	TGTGCCAGCAGCCCCCGTACGGGAAAGGTTAATTCACCCCTCCACTTT	CASSPRTGKVNSPLHF
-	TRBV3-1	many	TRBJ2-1	TGTGCCAGCAGCCAAGATGGGGGGAGGTACAATGAGCAGTTCTTC	CASSQDGGRYNEQFF
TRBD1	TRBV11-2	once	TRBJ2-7	TGTGCCAGCAGTTACGACGACAGGGGATATCGAGAGCAGTACTTC	CASSYDDRGYREQYF
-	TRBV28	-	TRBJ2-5	TGTGCCAGCAGTATCAGTGTAATAGGGGCTCTGGATGGGATGATGGAGACCCAGTACTTC	CASSISVIGALDGMMETQYF
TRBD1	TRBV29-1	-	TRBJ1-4	TGCAGCGTCGCCGGGACAGGGGGCGGGAGTGGTAATGAAAAACTGTTTTTT	CSVAGTGGGSGNEKLFF
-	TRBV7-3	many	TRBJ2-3	TGTGCCAGCAGCTTCACAGACGGAGATACGCAGTATTTT	CASSFTDGDTQYF
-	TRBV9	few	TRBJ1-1	TGTGCCAGCAGCGTATCCCCAGGGGATCCTGAAGCTTTCTTT	CASSVSPGDPEAFF
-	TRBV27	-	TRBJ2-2	TGTGCCAGCAGTTTATTTGCGGGGTTCGGGGAGCTGTTTTTT	CASSLFAGFGELFF
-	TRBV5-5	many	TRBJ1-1	TGTGCCAGCAGCTCAAATGAACAGGGACTGAACACTGAAGCTTTCTTT	CASSSNEQGLNTEAFF
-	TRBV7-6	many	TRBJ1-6	TGTGCCAGCAGCTTAGTCGGAGGAAATGGTTCACCCCTCCACTTT	CASSLVGGNGSPLHF
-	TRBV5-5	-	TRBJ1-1	TGTGCCAGCAGCCCGGGTGGGGGGGGCCCTGAAGCTTTCTTT	CASSPGGGGPEAFF
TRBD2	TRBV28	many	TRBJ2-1	TGTGCCACCCTAGCGGGAGGCAACAATGAGCAGTTCTTC	CATLAGGNNEQFF
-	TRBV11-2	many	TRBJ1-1	TGTGCCAGCAGCTTCGCACAGCGCAACCTTGAAGCTTTCTTT	CASSFAQRNLEAFF
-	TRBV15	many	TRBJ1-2	TGTGCCACCAGCAGAGACCCAACCGCTGGGGGGACTAACTATGGCTACACCTTC	CATSRDPTAGGTNYGYTF
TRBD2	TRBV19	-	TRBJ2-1	TGTGCCAGTAGGAAAACGGGACTAGCGGACAATGAGCAGTTCTTC	CASRKTGLADNEQFF
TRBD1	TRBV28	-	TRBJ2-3	TGTGCCAGCAGCCGACAGGGCGGAGTCACAGATACGCAGTATTTT	CASSRQGGVTDTQYF
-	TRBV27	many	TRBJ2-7	TGTGCCAGCATTGGAGGCGCGTGGCCCTACGAGCAGTACTTC	CASIGGAWPYEQYF
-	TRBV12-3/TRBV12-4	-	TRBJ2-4	TGTGCCAGCAGTTTAATAGGGACGTCTCCTGGAGACATTCAGTACTTC	CASSLIGTSPGDIQYF
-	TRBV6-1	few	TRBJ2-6	TGTGCCAGCAGCCCCCGCCAGGGCCTCTCTGGGGCCAACGTCCTGACTTTC	CASSPRQGLSGANVLTF
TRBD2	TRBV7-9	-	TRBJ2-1	TGTGCCAGCAGCCCCAAGTCCCGTAGCGGGGGGGCCGATGAGCAGTTCTTC	CASSPKSRSGGADEQFF
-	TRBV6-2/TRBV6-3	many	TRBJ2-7	TGTGCCAGCAGTTACTCGCTACCGGGGCAGGGCTCCTACGAGCAGTACTTC	CASSYSLPGQGSYEQYF
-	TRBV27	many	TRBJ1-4	TGTGCCAGCAGTTTTTCTGGAGGTCCGAGAAAACTGTTTTTT	CASSFSGGPRKLFF
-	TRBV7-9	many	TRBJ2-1	TGTGCCAGCACCCTACCCGGCAAAGTGTACAATGAGCAGTTCTTC	CASTLPGKVYNEQFF
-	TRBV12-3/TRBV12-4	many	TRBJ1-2	TGTGCCAGCAGTCGGACCGAGAACTATGGCTACACCTTC	CASSRTENYGYTF
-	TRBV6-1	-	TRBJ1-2	TGTGCCAGCAGAGATTGGCGGGGTTCTAACTATGGCTACACCTTC	CASRDWRGSNYGYTF
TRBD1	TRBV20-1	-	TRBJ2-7	TGCAGTGCCCCTCGCCCGGGACAGGGTTGTTACGAGCAGTACTTC	CSAPRPGQGCYEQYF
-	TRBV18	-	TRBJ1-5	TGTGCCAGCTCACCTAAGGACAGCCCCCAGCATTTT	CASSPKDSPQHF
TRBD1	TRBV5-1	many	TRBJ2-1	TGCGCCAGCAGCCGAGGACAGGGCCCCTACAATGAGCAGTTCTTC	CASSRGQGPYNEQFF
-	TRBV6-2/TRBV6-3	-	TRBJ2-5	TGTGCCAGCAGTTACTCGGAGGGGGGTCGAGAGACCCAGTACTTC	CASSYSEGGRETQYF
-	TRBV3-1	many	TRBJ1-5	TGTGCCAGCAGCCAATCGGGGGATCAGCCCCAGCATTTT	CASSQSGDQPQHF
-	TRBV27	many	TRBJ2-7	TGTGCCAGCATACTATCCTACGAGCAGTACTTC	CASILSYEQYF
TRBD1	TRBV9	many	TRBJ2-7	TGTGCCAGCAGCGTGAAAGGGACAGGGGACGAGCAGTACTTC	CASSVKGTGDEQYF
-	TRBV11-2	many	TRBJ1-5	TGTGCCAGCAGGCGGAACAGGGCTGGGCAGCCCCAGCATTTT	CASRRNRAGQPQHF
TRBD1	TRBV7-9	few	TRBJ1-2	TGTGCCAGCAGCATCGGGACAGTTCCTAACTATGGCTACACCTTC	CASSIGTVPNYGYTF
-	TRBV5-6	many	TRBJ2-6	TGTGCCAGCAGCTTGCGGGGAGTTGGGCATGGGGCCAACGTCCTGACTTTC	CASSLRGVGHGANVLTF
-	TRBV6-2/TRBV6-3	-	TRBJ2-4	TGTGCCAGCAGTTTTCAGGGAAACATTCAGTACTTC	CASSFQGNIQYF
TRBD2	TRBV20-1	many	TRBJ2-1	TGCAGTTTATCCGGCGGGAGCTCCTACAATGAGCAGTTCTTC	CSLSGGSSYNEQFF